The clone carrying this T cell receptor (beta chain) occurred many times. The data derive from a study of T cells in Graves' hyperthyroidism and ophthalmopathy. RNA transcripts served as the template for amplifying TCR beta CDR3 regions. The HTBI set primed first-round TCR CDR3 RT-PCR. TCRdb recomputed calls from the multiplex PCR reads with MiXCR, one row per CDR3 protein. The sample records roughly 580,000 distinct CDR3 sequences, approximately 15% being singletons. V gave up 10 bases and J gave up 0 bases, with 21 bases separating them. There are 16 residues in the CDR3. CDR1 and CDR2 (germline): SGHNT, YENEEA.

This sequence joins TRBV11-3 and TRBJ1-1; possibly TRBD1 for D (6 bases). Sequencing was carried out using blood. This TCR came from a woman aged 25 to 39 with Graves' hyperthyroidism that later progressed to Graves' ophthalmopathy. The CDR3 sequence: CATHPGTTPLNTEAFF. The DNA for the CDR3 is TGTGCCACGCATCCGGGGACAACCCCACTGAACACTGAAGCTTTCTTT.